This TCR beta chain was documented in a study of cytomegalovirus exposure and HLA in healthy donors. This CDR3 comprises 14 residues. Trimming removed 6 bases at V and 3 bases at J, with 14 bases between. Germline values: CDR1 KGHSH, CDR2 LQKENI. On this clone itself: Its antigen is not known.

General study results and limits: In a later analysis, V- and J-gene trimming of beta chains associated with a DCLRE1C missense variant, replicated independently.

While unrecorded immune exposures were likely, the donors were nominally healthy when sampled. PCR was performed using 60 Vbeta and 13 Jbeta primers. Profiling relied on immunoSEQ multiplex PCR, and the TCRdb table lists in-frame clones only, not all of them. The ten top clones account for almost 0.75%, within a sample of over 150,000 clones. The sample was PBMCs. The source is a boy between 10 and 17 years old in good health and CMV-seronegative. The V call is TRBV18, the J call TRBJ1-1, with D possibly TRBD1 on 5 matching bases. The CDR3 nucleotides read TGTGCCAGCTCGCCCATTGGGGGGGACACTGAAGCTTTCTTT. Its translation: CASSPIGGDTEAFF.